These 24 T cell receptor beta chains share one sample of origin, sequenced in a study of cytomegalovirus exposure and HLA in healthy donors. In the PCR, 60 Vbeta and 13 Jbeta primers were used. The method was immunoSEQ multiplex PCR; TCRdb's version includes in-frame clones alone and lacks a portion of them. The data hold about 110,000 clones, with 79% observed a single time. The sequencing input was PBMCs. These receptors were obtained from a woman between 40 and 50 years old in good health and CMV-seronegative.

The chain employs TRBV6-1 and TRBJ1-3; D possibly corresponds to TRBD1 (5 bases). Trimming stripped 4 bases from V and 0 bases from J, with 10 bases between. The CDR3 has 15 residues. CDR1 is MNHNS, CDR2 SASEGT, per germline. CDR3 region: CASSARQSSGNTIYF. The DNA of the CDR3 is TGTGCCAGCAGTGCCCGACAGAGCTCTGGAAACACCATATATTTT.

This chain uses TRBV7-8 with TRBJ2-7, with 13 nucleotides matching TRBD2. After removal of 5 bases from V and 4 bases from J, the junction contained 5 bases not matched to a gene. This CDR3 has 15 residues. In germline, CDR1 is SGHVS, CDR2 FQNEAQ. The CDR3 is CASSPTSGRLYEQYF. In DNA, the CDR3 is TGTGCCAGCAGCCCGACTAGCGGGAGGCTATACGAGCAGTACTTC.

CDR3 loop: CASSLRGAGEEKLFF. In DNA form, the CDR3 reads TGTGCCAGCAGTTTACGAGGGGCGGGGGAAGAAAAACTGTTTTTT. The genes are TRBV28 and TRBJ1-4; TRBD1 is a possible D gene (5 bases). CDR1 is MDHEN, CDR2 SYDVKM, per germline. The CDR3 extends over 15 amino acids. Deletions cut 2 bases from V and 8 bases from J, with 15 bases between.

The chain combines TRBV7-9 with TRBJ1-3, with unresolved D. V dropped 3 bases and J dropped 0 bases, with 12 bases sitting between them. The CDR3 contains 16 residues. Germline V gene sequence: CDR1 SEHNR, CDR2 FQNEAQ (reference sequence). In nucleotides, the CDR3 is TGTGCCAGCAGCTTGCACGCCGCGGGCTCTGGAAACACCATATATTTT. It yields the protein CASSLHAAGSGNTIYF.

The chain combines TRBV19 with TRBJ2-7, with a tentative D call TRBD2 (6 bases). This CDR3 region has 15 residues. Germline assignment: CDR1 LNHDA and CDR2 SQIVND (reference sequence). Trimming stripped 3 bases from V and 1 base from J, with 13 bases between. CDR3 amino acids: CASSIRRGASYEQYF. The CDR3 DNA reads as TGTGCCAGTAGTATCAGGCGGGGTGCTTCCTACGAGCAGTACTTC.

The DNA of the CDR3 is TGTGCCAGCAGCGTAGACAGGGCTGGGGCCAACGTCCTGACTTTC. This encodes CASSVDRAGANVLTF. This chain joins TRBV7-2 and TRBJ2-6; 7 bases fit TRBD1. V gave up 5 bases and J gave up 2 bases; unmatched junction bases: 3. The CDR3 spans 15 residues. The germline V gene has CDR1 SGHTA and CDR2 FQGNSA. Full variable domain (missing parts from reference TRBV7-2 and TRBJ2-6): GAGVSQSPSNKVTEKGKDVELRCDPISGHTALYWYRQSLGQGLEFLIYFQGNSAPDKSGLPSDRFSAERTGGSVSTLTIQRTQQEDSAVYLCASSVDRAGANVLTFGAGSRLTVL.

This chain uses TRBV6-1 with TRBJ2-7, with D possibly TRBD2 on 6 matching bases. The CDR3 runs to 14 residues. Germline V lookup: CDR1 MNHNS, CDR2 SASEGT. Trimming left V 2 bases short and J 7 bases short, with 15 bases between. CDR3 in DNA: TGTGCCAGCAGTGAAAACGGGAGAATGCGGGAGCAGTACTTC. This translates into CASSENGRMREQYF.

V and J are TRBV28 and TRBJ1-4; 10 nucleotides align to TRBD1. Germline-derived CDR1 and CDR2 are MDHEN and SYDVKM. The CDR3 spans 17 residues. V was pared by 2 bases and J by 2 bases, with 5 bases of the junction left unmatched. CDR3 nucleotide sequence: TGTGCCAGCAGTTTAGGACAGGGGGGGATCACTAATGAAAAACTGTTTTTT. Encoded protein: CASSLGQGGITNEKLFF.

The J gene is TRBJ1-4, the V gene TRBV5-1; D unresolved. This CDR3 has 14 amino acids. V lost 0 bases and J lost 7, with 10 bases in between. Germline V gene sequence: CDR1 SGHRS, CDR2 YFSETQ. DNA for the CDR3: TGCGCCAGCAGCTTGGATCCCGGTATTGAAAAACTGTTTTTT. Translation gives CASSLDPGIEKLFF.

This chain connects TRBV6-6 to TRBJ1-5; D is ambiguous. Germline-derived CDR1 and CDR2 are MNHNY and SVGAGI (reference sequence). The CDR3 totals 14 residues. V dropped 2 bases and J dropped 3 bases, with 8 bases sitting between them. CDR3 bases: TGTGCCAGCAGTTACACGGGGTACAATCAGCCCCAGCATTTT. Translating it yields CASSYTGYNQPQHF.

The chain joins TRBV30 to TRBJ2-3; 13 positions match TRBD2. With 6 bases clipped from V and 0 bases from J, the junction kept 6 bases outside the gene matches. The CDR3 is made up of 16 amino acids. From germline, CDR1 is GTSNPN and CDR2 SVGIG (reference sequence). The CDR3 DNA reads as TGTGCCTGTGGACTAGCGGGGGCGCCTAGCACAGATACGCAGTATTTT. It is translated as CACGLAGAPSTDTQYF.

Concerning this clone: Sequence at one end of the junction differs from germline and may be a read error. The CDR3 spells CARSYIVRGQPQHF. For the CDR3, the DNA is TGTGCCCGCAGTTACATAGTCAGGGGCCAGCCCCAGCATTTT. The chain recombines TRBV6-6 with TRBJ1-5; D perhaps matches TRBD1 (6 bases). From germline, CDR1 is MNHNY and CDR2 SVGAGI (reference sequence). This CDR3 region has 14 residues.

This chain joins TRBV5-5 and TRBJ1-5; 9 bases fit TRBD1. With 4 bases clipped from V and 0 bases from J, the junction kept 5 bases outside the gene matches. This CDR3 has 16 residues. The germline V gene has CDR1 SGHKS and CDR2 YYEKEE (reference sequence). CDR3 sequence (DNA): TGTGCCAGCAGCCCGGGACAGGGAAGTAGCAATCAGCCCCAGCATTTT. Its protein is CASSPGQGSSNQPQHF.

J is TRBJ1-6 and V is TRBV27; D is uncertain. Germline loops: CDR1 MNHEY, CDR2 SMNVEV (reference sequence). CDR3 length: 15 residues. With 0 bases removed from V and 10 bases from J, the gap between germline ends came to 13 bases. Here the CDR3 reads CASSLSPEPWSPLHF. The DNA of the CDR3 is TGTGCCAGCAGTTTATCGCCGGAGCCGTGGTCACCCCTCCACTTT.

The V and J genes are TRBV30 and TRBJ1-4, with D uncertain. This CDR3 contains 15 residues. Germline CDR1 GTSNPN, CDR2 SVGIG (reference sequence). The ends were cut back, 3 bases at V and 7 bases at J, with 18 bases in the middle. The chain's CDR3 is CAWRQLEWEREKLFF. The DNA of the CDR3 is TGTGCCTGGAGGCAACTAGAATGGGAGCGTGAAAAACTGTTTTTT.

The chain uses TRBV2 and TRBJ2-7; the D gene is possibly TRBD2 (7 bases). V was pared by 6 bases and J by 3 bases, with 15 bases between. From germline, CDR1 is SNHLY and CDR2 FYNNEI. This CDR3 is built from 14 residues. The CDR3, as DNA: TGTGCCAGCAGGAGGGGGTCTAGCGGCTACGAGCAGTACTTC. Translation gives CASRRGSSGYEQYF.

J is TRBJ2-1 and V is TRBV19, with 9 bases aligning to TRBD2. J gave up 10 bases and V 2 bases, and 3 bases lay outside the gene matches. CDR3 length: 13 amino acids. The germline gives CDR1 LNHDA, CDR2 SQIVND (reference sequence). CDR3 protein: CASSIIAGDEQFF. The DNA for the CDR3 is TGTGCCAGTAGTATAATAGCGGGGGACGAGCAGTTCTTC. The full variable domain, rest sourced from reference TRBV19 and TRBJ2-1, is DGGITQSPKYLFRKEGQNVTLSCEQNLNHDAMYWYRQDPGQGLRLIYYSQIVNDFQKGDIAEGYSVSREKKESFPLTVTSAQKNPTAFYLCASSIIAGDEQFFGPGTRLTVL.

The chain is built from TRBV9 and TRBJ2-7; D may be TRBD1 (6 bases). The CDR3 is 15 residues long. V gave up 0 bases and J gave up 5 bases, with 15 bases separating them. Germline CDR1 is SGDLS and CDR2 is YYNGEE. CDR3 DNA: TGTGCCAGCAGCGTAGATGGGGGCCCAGGGGACGAGCAGTACTTC. Translating gives CASSVDGGPGDEQYF.

This clone was seen a single time. The V and J genes are TRBV7-9 and TRBJ1-3; D ambiguous. From germline, CDR1 is SEHNR and CDR2 FQNEAQ (reference sequence). This CDR3 comprises 15 residues. V gave up 5 bases and J gave up 0 bases, with 11 bases separating them. In DNA, the CDR3 is TGTGCCAGCAGCCCCGGGCGGGTCTCTGGAAACACCATATATTTT. This sequence encodes CASSPGRVSGNTIYF.

The V gene is TRBV6-5, the J gene TRBJ2-2; 10 positions agree with TRBD2. The germline CDR1 and CDR2 sequences are MNHEY and SVGAGI. V trimming: 4 bases; J trimming: 5 bases; junction bases outside the gene matches: 4. This CDR3 comprises 15 residues. CDR3 bases: TGTGCCAGCAGTTTAGGGACTAGCGAGACCGGGGAGCTGTTTTTT. It translates to CASSLGTSETGELFF.

CDR3 coding DNA: TGTGCCTGGACTCCGGGGACTTACAGCCCCTACGAGCAGTACTTC. This encodes CAWTPGTYSPYEQYF. This chain joins TRBV30 and TRBJ2-7, with D perhaps TRBD2 (6 bases). The CDR3 totals 15 residues. The V gene lost 4 bases and the J gene lost 2 bases, with 18 bases spanning the gap. Germline loops: CDR1 GTSNPN, CDR2 SVGIG (reference sequence).

This clone was seen more than once but under ten times. The chain links TRBV12-5 to TRBJ2-5; the match to TRBD1 covers 7 bases. CDR3 length: 13 residues. Losses at the gene ends were 5 bases for V and 2 bases for J; bases not matched to a gene: 2. Looked up from germline, CDR1 is LGHNT and CDR2 is FRNRAP. The chain's CDR3 is CASGTDRQETQYF. The CDR3 DNA sequence: TGTGCTAGTGGTACGGACAGGCAAGAGACCCAGTACTTC. The variable domain in full, completed from reference TRBV12-5 and TRBJ2-5, reads DARVTQTPRHKVTEMGQEVTMRCQPILGHNTVFWYRQTMMQGLELLAYFRNRAPLDDSGMPKDRFSAEMPDATLATLKIQPSEPRDSAVYFCASGTDRQETQYFGPGTRLLVL.

The V and J genes are TRBV5-4 and TRBJ2-2, with 8 positions matching TRBD2. V lost 1 base and J lost 7; bases outside the gene matches: 12. CDR3 length equals 17 residues. CDR1 and CDR2 (germline): SGHNT, YYREEE (reference sequence). CDR3 DNA sequence: TGTGCCAGCAGCTTGTTTCACGGGAGGGCCTCTGTCGGGGAGCTGTTTTTT. Residues: CASSLFHGRASVGELFF.

This clone was detected once. The genes are TRBV19 and TRBJ2-4; D gene unclear. Trimming stripped 2 bases from V and 0 bases from J, with 11 bases between. Germline V gene sequence: CDR1 LNHDA, CDR2 SQIVND (reference sequence). The CDR3 is 16 residues long. The DNA for the CDR3 is TGTGCCAGTAGTATATCCCCACAGTTAGCCAAAAACATTCAGTACTTC. Its protein is CASSISPQLAKNIQYF.